Included here is one T cell receptor (beta chain) sequence, with context. Its antigen is not identified. Germline CDR1 ENHRY, CDR2 SYGVKD. The CDR3 length is 16 residues. V shed 2 bases and J 6 bases; nucleotides not matched to a gene: 9. The PCR contained 60 Vbeta and 13 Jbeta primers. Method: immunoSEQ multiplex PCR; TCRdb's copy keeps in-frame clones and lacks some. The table lists 150,000 or so clones, more than 75% of them singletons. The data are from a study of cytomegalovirus exposure and HLA in healthy donors. Study outcomes and limitations: Within the data, a cluster of highly shared sequence variants was likely a sequencing artifact.

The sequenced material came from PBMCs. The V gene is TRBV10-3, the J gene TRBJ2-1, with 8 bases that match TRBD2. This TCR came from a man younger than 45 in good health and CMV-seropositive. The CDR3 sequence is CAISETGLVPRNEQFF. CDR3 nucleotide sequence: TGTGCCATCAGTGAGACGGGACTAGTCCCCCGCAATGAGCAGTTCTTC.